The rows below give T cell receptor beta chains drawn from one sample of a study of technical replicates of blood from a few donors. Assay used: immunoSEQ multiplex PCR; TCRdb lists only in-frame clones, some missing. The top ten clones hold roughly 0.25% of a sample with roughly 90,000 clones, about nine tenths of them seen once. The material sequenced was T cells isolated from PBMCs. The source of these receptors is a human donor in good health. The CDR3 runs from the conserved cysteine through the conserved F or W. A D gene is named only where the DNA matches it firmly. The size of a clone is reported for some rows only, either as once, few or many, or as a class for expanded clones.

>TRBD2|TRBJ2-5|TRBV5-1|few
CASSPETSGGRETQYF
TGCGCCAGCAGCCCGGAAACTAGCGGGGGGCGGGAGACCCAGTACTTC
>.|TRBJ2-5|TRBV28|.
CASREQRTQYF
TGTGCCAGCCGAGAACAGAGGACCCAGTACTTC
>TRBD1|TRBJ1-3|TRBV5-4|once
CASSAGQVLSGNTIYF
TGTGCCAGCAGCGCCGGACAGGTACTCTCTGGAAACACCATATATTTT
>TRBD1|TRBJ2-1|TRBV13|once
CASSSPGQSYNEQFF
TGTGCCAGCAGCTCCCCGGGACAGAGTTACAATGAGCAGTTCTTC
>.|TRBJ1-2|TRBV5-4|.
CASSFRDTVYGYTF
TGTGCCAGCAGCTTCCGGGACACCGTATATGGCTACACCTTC
>TRBD1|TRBJ1-5|TRBV12-5|.
CASGFRLTGGEQPQHF
TGTGCTAGTGGTTTTAGACTTACAGGGGGCGAGCAGCCCCAGCATTTT
>TRBD1|TRBJ2-7|TRBV18|.
CASSPGDSSYEQYF
TGTGCCAGCTCACCAGGGGACAGCTCCTACGAGCAGTACTTC
>.|TRBJ1-6|TRBV7-9|.
CASSLGVPGRGSPLHF
TGTGCCAGCAGCTTAGGAGTTCCGGGAAGAGGGTCACCCCTCCACTTT
>TRBD2|TRBJ2-1|TRBV11-2|.
CASRLAGAFRNEQFF
TGTGCCAGCAGATTAGCGGGAGCCTTTCGGAATGAGCAGTTCTTC
>.|TRBJ1-3|TRBV30|.
CAWSVGQGNTIYF
TGTGCCTGGAGTGTAGGACAGGGAAACACCATATATTTT